What follows is one TCR beta chain and its context. Its antigen remains unidentified. The data were produced by immunoSEQ multiplex PCR, yet TCRdb's version contains in-frame clones alone and is incomplete. The sample records some 630,000 clones, about two thirds being singletons. This record comes from a study of shared clonotypes between healthy human individuals. The CDR3 sequence is 15 residues long. The V end lost 3 bases, the J end lost 0 bases, and 11 bases lay between the germline ends. The germline CDR1 and CDR2 sequences are ENHRY and SYGVKD. Study-level findings and limits: With few donors, the genetic and exposure-history diversity represented was limited.

V usage is TRBV10-3 and J usage is TRBJ1-1, with D perhaps matching TRBD1 (5 bases). This TCR was recovered from a woman aged 25 to 39 in good health. Sequences were obtained from memory CD4+ T cells sorted from blood. Subset specified: CD45RA-negative fraction. The CDR3: CAISEYDSMNTEAFF. CDR3 nucleotide sequence: TGTGCCATCAGTGAATATGACAGCATGAACACTGAAGCTTTCTTT.